These 21 T cell receptor beta chains were sequenced from one sample in a study of tumor-infiltrating lymphocytes in primary liver carcinoma. cDNA specific to TCR beta was made from around 450 ng of total RNA, with a constant-region primer employed for priming. Slightly modified ARM-PCR served as the procedure for the TCR beta libraries. These libraries came from three rounds of nested multiplex PCR. In the first two PCR rounds, TRBV1-TRBV30 forward primers were paired with a C-beta reverse primer, and each round lasted roughly 9 cycles. Using its own MiXCR run on the multiplex PCR reads, TCRdb lists one record per CDR3 protein. Among about 200,000 distinct CDR3 sequences listed, around 81% were seen once. From roughly 21-30 mg of unsorted bulk tissue, DNA and RNA were co-extracted together. The sample taken for sequencing was tumor tissue from primary liver carcinoma. These TCRs come from a man in his forties with primary liver carcinoma and hepatitis B virus infection.

As for this clonotype: At one of its ends the junction is not consistent with the germline gene, which may arise from a read error. V usage is TRBV11-2 and J usage is TRBJ1-2; D gene uncertain. CDR1 and CDR2 (germline): SGHAT, FQNNGV. This CDR3 is 14 amino acids long. The CDR3, as DNA: TGTACCAGCAGCTTAGATCGGGCAGCTTATAGATACACCTTC. It encodes CTSSLDRAAYRYTF.

The chain links TRBV29-1 to TRBJ1-5; the D gene is possibly TRBD1 (5 bases). V lost 8 bases, J lost 3 bases, and 14 bases lay in between. Germline CDR1 and CDR2: SQVTM and ANQGSEA. The CDR3 length is 13 residues. The CDR3 nucleotides read TGCAGCCTTATCGGACACATCAATCAGCCCCAGCATTTT. Protein product: CSLIGHINQPQHF.

This clonotype was counted once. One end of the junction varies from germline; a read error may be responsible. J is TRBJ1-5 and V is TRBV4-3; TRBD1 matches 9 bases. The end of the DNA aligns better with TRBJ2-3, so the J call may be wrong. The CDR3 consists of 17 residues. Germline V gene sequence: CDR1 LGHNA, CDR2 YSLEER. This chain's CDR3 is CASNQTTQGAGNQPQYF. CDR3 sequence (DNA): TGCGCCAGCAACCAAACTACACAGGGGGCCGGCAATCAGCCCCAGTATTTT.

This clonotype was counted many times. The chain uses TRBV10-1 and TRBJ2-2; 8 nucleotides line up with TRBD1. CDR1 and CDR2 from the germline V gene are WNHNN and SYGVQD (reference sequence). Losses at the gene ends were 1 base for V and 0 bases for J; bases not matched to a gene: 7. This CDR3 spans 18 amino acids. The CDR3: CASSEFPRGLSNTGELFF. The CDR3 DNA is TGCGCCAGCAGTGAGTTTCCCAGGGGGCTTTCGAACACCGGGGAGCTGTTTTTT.

As regards this clonotype: This is likely a read error, given that the CDR3 carries no conserved phenylalanine or tryptophan at its end. CDR3 residues: CANSLAGTEKLFL. DNA for the CDR3: TGTGCCAACAGTTTAGCGGGTACTGAAAAACTGTTTCTT. V and J are TRBV12-3 or TRBV12-4 and TRBJ1-4; unclear D gene. The CDR3 totals 13 residues.

CDR3 sequence reads: CSIAGNSGNTIYF. In nucleotides, the CDR3 is TGCAGCATTGCGGGCAACTCTGGAAACACCATATATTTT. The chain links TRBV29-1 to TRBJ1-3; no clear D. CDR1 SQVTM and CDR2 ANQGSEA come from the germline V gene. CDR3 length: 13 residues. Trimming cost V 8 bases and J 0 bases, with 11 bases left between them.

Concerning this clonotype: The CDR3 carries no conserved terminal phenylalanine or tryptophan, so it likely arises from a read error. The chain uses TRBV11-2 and TRBJ2-5; TRBD2 is a possible D gene (5 bases). Germline V gives CDR1 SGHAT, CDR2 FQNNGV. This CDR3 region has 18 residues. The CDR3 is CTSSPSSIQSTGRETQYS. CDR3 DNA: TGTACCAGCAGCCCTAGCTCAATCCAGAGTACTGGGCGGGAGACCCAGTACTCC.

A note on this clonotype: Mismatch with germline at one junction end may stem from a read error. This chain uses TRBV28 with TRBJ1-5; TRBD1 aligns across 8 bases. This CDR3 contains 14 residues. CDR1 is MDHEN, CDR2 SYDVKM, per germline. The CDR3 DNA sequence: TGTGCCAGCAGGTCGACAGGGGCTTCACAGCCCCAGCGTTTT. It codes for CASRSTGASQPQRF.

Concerning this clonotype itself: No conserved phenylalanine or tryptophan ends this CDR3, so it is likely a read error. J is TRBJ1-5 and V is TRBV28, with TRBD1 matching over 7 bases. V lost 5 bases and J lost 2; bases outside the gene matches: 9. CDR3 length: 16 amino acids. Germline V gene data show CDR1 as MDHEN and CDR2 as SYDVKM. CDR3 loop: CASSPLRQGRNQPQHY. The CDR3 bases are TGTGCCAGCAGTCCCCTAAGACAGGGCCGCAATCAGCCCCAGCATTAT.

Note on this clonotype: The missing conserved phenylalanine or tryptophan at the end of this CDR3 makes a read error likely. No DNA is shown, since the ends of the CDR3 on it are uncertain; the CDR3 is the one TCRdb lists. The V call is TRBV5-5, the J call TRBJ1-1. The CDR3 is 16 residues long, ends included. The V gene's germline CDR1 is SGHKS and CDR2 YYEKEE (reference sequence). CDR3 sequence: CASSSTGWNMNTEVFS.

A note on this clonotype: Just one base apart from a much larger clone, this may be a read error. The chain has TRBV5-8 and TRBJ2-3; maybe TRBD2 (5 bases). This CDR3 region has 16 residues. V was pared by 1 base and J by 0 bases, with 12 bases between. Germline CDR1 SGHTS, CDR2 YDEGEE. The CDR3 sequence: CASSLRDDASTDTQYF. The CDR3 coding sequence is TGTGCCAGCAGCTTGCGGGATGATGCTAGCACAGATACGCAGTATTTT.

Points on this clonotype: One base away lies a much larger clone, so this may be a sequencing read error. The chain carries TRBV5-1 and TRBJ2-1; tentative D call: TRBD2 (5 bases). The germline V and J ends were trimmed by 0 bases and 10 bases, with 20 bases remaining between them. The CDR3 is 16 amino acids. Germline V lookup: CDR1 SGHRS, CDR2 YFSETQ. The CDR3 loop reads CASSLDSGAVGAEQFF. Here the CDR3 DNA reads TGCGCCAGCAGCTTGGATTCGGGCGCGGTGGGAGCCGAGCAGTTCTTC.

At least ten counts were recorded for this clonotype. The chain recombines TRBV5-4 with TRBJ2-3; 13 bases are shared with TRBD2. CDR1 SGHNT and CDR2 YYREEE come from the germline V gene (reference sequence). J lost 5 bases, V lost 3 bases, and 6 bases had no gene match. The CDR3 length is 16 residues. CDR3 in amino acids: CASSSGLAGEVDTQYF. The CDR3 DNA follows: TGTGCCAGCAGCTCAGGACTAGCGGGAGAGGTAGATACGCAGTATTTT.

Details on this clonotype: The junction differs from germline at one of its ends, possibly a read error. The chain joins TRBV29-1 to TRBJ2-7; D might be TRBD1 (6 bases). The CDR3 consists of 11 residues. The germline V gene has CDR1 SQVTM and CDR2 ANQGSEA. The CDR3 region has the DNA TGTAGCGTATGGGACACTTACGAGCAGTACTTC. It yields the protein CSVWDTYEQYF.

For this clonotype: This CDR3 is missing its conserved last phenylalanine or tryptophan, likely due to a read error. The DNA is omitted, as the CDR3 cannot be located on it reliably, and the CDR3 follows TCRdb's listing. The chain employs TRBV11-2 and TRBJ2-3; the table gives TRBD2 as D, unverified against the DNA. Both ends counted, the CDR3 spans 15 residues. CDR1 and CDR2 (germline): SGHAT, FQNNGV. CDR3 protein: CASRGTSGDTDTQCL.

The chain links TRBV12-3 or TRBV12-4 to TRBJ1-1; D not certain. This CDR3 has 13 amino acids. V was shortened by 9 bases and J by 5 bases, with 16 bases between the two germline ends. The CDR3 spells CASILIPATEAFF. CDR3 coding DNA: TGTGCCAGTATTTTAATCCCGGCAACTGAAGCTTTCTTT.

This chain links TRBV29-1 with TRBJ2-3, with TRBD1 identical over 9 bases. The CDR3 covers 14 residues. V lost 5 bases to trimming and J lost 4 bases; unmatched junction nucleotides: 7. Germline V gene sequence: CDR1 SQVTM, CDR2 ANQGSEA. The CDR3 DNA sequence: TGCAGCGTTCCCGGGACAGGGACCTCAGATACGCAGTATTTT. Translating gives CSVPGTGTSDTQYF.

This chain links TRBV10-3 with TRBJ2-3, with 8 bases lining up with TRBD2. Trimming cost V 4 bases and J 2 bases; bases outside gene matches: 5. CDR1 is ENHRY and CDR2 is SYGVKD in the germline V gene. This CDR3 spans 15 amino acids. The CDR3 bases are TGTGCCATCAGTGCTGGCGGGGGGCACACAGATACGCAGTATTTT. Residues: CAISAGGGHTDTQYF.

To note about this clonotype: Because it lacks the conserved phenylalanine or tryptophan at the end, this CDR3 is likely a read error. The chain carries TRBV11-3 and TRBJ2-7, with a tentative D call TRBD1 (5 bases). V lost 0 bases, J lost 2 bases, and 11 bases lay in between. Germline values: CDR1 SGHNT, CDR2 YENEEA. The CDR3 sequence is 15 residues long. The CDR3: CASSLDPRTPYEQYL. The CDR3 region has the DNA TGTGCCAGCAGCTTAGATCCTAGGACACCCTACGAGCAGTACCTC.

For this clonotype: A read error may produce the germline difference seen at one junction end. The rearrangement uses TRBV10-2 and TRBJ1-5, with D unclear. This CDR3 has 16 amino acids. Germline assignment: CDR1 WSHSY and CDR2 SAAADI. CDR3 DNA: TGCGCCAGCAGTGAGCCCGACCGGGGAGGGAATCAGCCACAGCATTTT. This sequence encodes CASSEPDRGGNQPQHF.

As for this clonotype: The CDR3 does not end in the conserved phenylalanine or tryptophan, so this is likely a read error. The rearrangement links TRBV12-3 or TRBV12-4 to TRBJ1-2, with D tentatively TRBD1 (5 bases). The germline V and J ends were trimmed by 2 bases and 3 bases, with 10 bases remaining between them. The CDR3 runs to 14 residues. CDR3 nucleotide sequence: TGTGCCAGCAGTTTAAGGGGCGTCGACTATGGCTACACCACC. Amino acids: CASSLRGVDYGYTT.